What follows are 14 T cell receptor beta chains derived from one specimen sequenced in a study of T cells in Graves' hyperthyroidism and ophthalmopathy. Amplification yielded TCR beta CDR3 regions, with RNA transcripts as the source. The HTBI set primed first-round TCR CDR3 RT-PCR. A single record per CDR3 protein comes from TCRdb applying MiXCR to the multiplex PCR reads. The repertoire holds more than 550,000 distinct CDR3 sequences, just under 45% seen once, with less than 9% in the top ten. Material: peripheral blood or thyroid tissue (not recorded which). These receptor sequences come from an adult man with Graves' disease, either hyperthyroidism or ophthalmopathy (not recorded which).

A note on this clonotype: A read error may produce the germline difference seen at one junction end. The CDR3 here is CASSLSGGLTYEQYF. Written as DNA, the CDR3 is TGTGCCAGCAGCCTGAGCGGGGGCCTCACCTACGAGCAGTACTTC. The rearrangement uses TRBV15 and TRBJ2-5; 8 bases match TRBD2. Gene TRBJ2-7 matches the end of the DNA better, so the J call may be wrong. The CDR3 totals 15 residues. The germline V gene encodes CDR1 LNHNV and CDR2 YYDKDF (reference sequence).

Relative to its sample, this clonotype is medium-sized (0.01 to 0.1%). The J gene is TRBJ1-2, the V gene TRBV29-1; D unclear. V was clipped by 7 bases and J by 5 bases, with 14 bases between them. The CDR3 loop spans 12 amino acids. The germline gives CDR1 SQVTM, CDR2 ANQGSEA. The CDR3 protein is CSAGNGFYGYTF. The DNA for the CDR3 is TGCAGCGCCGGTAATGGTTTTTATGGCTACACCTTC.

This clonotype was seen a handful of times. CDR3 residues: CASSERGANQPQHF. CDR3 sequence (DNA): TGTGCCAGCAGTGAACGGGGGGCCAATCAGCCCCAGCATTTT. The chain is built from TRBV6-9 and TRBJ1-5; TRBD1 might be the D (6 bases). This CDR3 is built from 14 residues. Trimming took 5 bases from V and 3 from J, leaving 11 bases between them. CDR1 and CDR2 from the germline V gene are MNHGY and SVAAGI.

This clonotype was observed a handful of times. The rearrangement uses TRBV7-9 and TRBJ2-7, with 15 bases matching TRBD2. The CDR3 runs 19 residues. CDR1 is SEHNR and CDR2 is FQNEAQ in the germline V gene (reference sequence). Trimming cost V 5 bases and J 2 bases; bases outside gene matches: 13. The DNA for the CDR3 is TGTGCCAGCAGCCACCCCAACGCAGGACTAGCGGGAGGGCCCTACGAGCAGTACTTC. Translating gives CASSHPNAGLAGGPYEQYF.

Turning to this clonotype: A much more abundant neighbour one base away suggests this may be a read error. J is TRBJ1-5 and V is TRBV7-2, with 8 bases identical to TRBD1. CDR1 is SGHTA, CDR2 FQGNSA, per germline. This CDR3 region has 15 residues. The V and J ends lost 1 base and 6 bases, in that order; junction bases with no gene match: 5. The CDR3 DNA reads TGTGCCAGCAGCTTAGGCGACAGGGGTGCTCAGCCCCAGCATTTT. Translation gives CASSLGDRGAQPQHF.

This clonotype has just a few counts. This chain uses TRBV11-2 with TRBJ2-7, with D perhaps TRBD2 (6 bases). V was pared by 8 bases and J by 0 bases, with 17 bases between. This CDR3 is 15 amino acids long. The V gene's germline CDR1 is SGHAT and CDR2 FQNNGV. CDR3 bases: TGTGCCAGCTTTGCGACCGGGACTTACTCCTACGAGCAGTACTTC. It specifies CASFATGTYSYEQYF.

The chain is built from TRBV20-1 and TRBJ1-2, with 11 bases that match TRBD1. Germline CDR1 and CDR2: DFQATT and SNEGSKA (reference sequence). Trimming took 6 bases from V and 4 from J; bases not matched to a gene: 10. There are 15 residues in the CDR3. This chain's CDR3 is CSATTPGTGGYGYTF. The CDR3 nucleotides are TGCAGTGCAACGACCCCCGGGACAGGGGGCTATGGCTACACCTTC.

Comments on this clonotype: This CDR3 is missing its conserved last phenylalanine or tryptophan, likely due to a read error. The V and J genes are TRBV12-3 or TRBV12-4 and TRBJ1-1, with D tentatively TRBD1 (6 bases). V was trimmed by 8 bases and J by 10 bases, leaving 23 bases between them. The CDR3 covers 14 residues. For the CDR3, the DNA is TGTGCCAGCGGAAAGGATCGGACAGTAATCGGAGCTTTCCTT. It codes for CASGKDRTVIGAFL.

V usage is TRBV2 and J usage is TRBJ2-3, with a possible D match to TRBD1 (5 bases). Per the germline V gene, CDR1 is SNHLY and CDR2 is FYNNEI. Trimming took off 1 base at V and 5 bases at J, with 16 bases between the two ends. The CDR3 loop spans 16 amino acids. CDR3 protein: CASSEGWGSKGDTQYF. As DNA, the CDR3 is TGTGCCAGCAGTGAAGGTTGGGGCTCCAAAGGAGATACGCAGTATTTT.

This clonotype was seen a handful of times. This CDR3 reads CASSLQGMGGYTF. In nucleotides, the CDR3 is TGTGCCAGCAGCCTACAGGGAATGGGGGGCTACACCTTC. This chain uses TRBV6-5 with TRBJ1-2; D perhaps matches TRBD1 (6 bases). The germline CDR1 and CDR2 sequences are MNHEY and SVGAGI. The CDR3 runs to 13 residues. V dropped 6 bases and J dropped 8 bases, with 16 bases sitting between them.

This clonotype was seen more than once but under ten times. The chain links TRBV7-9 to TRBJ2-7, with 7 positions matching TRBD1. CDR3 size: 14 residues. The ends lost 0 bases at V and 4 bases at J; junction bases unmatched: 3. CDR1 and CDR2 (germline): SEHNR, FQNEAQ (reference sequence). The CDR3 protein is CASSLADRTYEQYF. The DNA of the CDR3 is TGTGCCAGCAGCTTAGCGGACAGGACATACGAGCAGTACTTC.

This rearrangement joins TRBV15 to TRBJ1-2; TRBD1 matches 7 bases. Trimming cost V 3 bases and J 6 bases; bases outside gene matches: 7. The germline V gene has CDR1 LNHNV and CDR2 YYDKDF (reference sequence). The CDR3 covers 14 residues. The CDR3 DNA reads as TGTGCCACCAGCAGCCCTGGACAGGTACATGGCTACACCTTC. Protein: CATSSPGQVHGYTF. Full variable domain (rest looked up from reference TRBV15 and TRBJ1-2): DAMVIQNPRYQVTQFGKPVTLSCSQTLNHNVMYWYQQKSSQAPKLLFHYYDKDFNNEADTPDNFQSRRPNTSFCFLDIRSPGLGDTAMYLCATSSPGQVHGYTFGSGTRLTVV.

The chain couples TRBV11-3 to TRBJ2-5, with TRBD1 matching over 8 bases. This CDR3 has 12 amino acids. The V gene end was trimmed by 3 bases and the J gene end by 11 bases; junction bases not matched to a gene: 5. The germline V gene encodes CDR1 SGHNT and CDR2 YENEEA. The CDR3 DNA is TGTGCCAGCAGCTTGTGGACAGGGACTCAGTACTTC. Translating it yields CASSLWTGTQYF.

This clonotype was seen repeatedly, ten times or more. The CDR3, as DNA: TGTGCCATCAGTGACCCCCGGGCATCGGATGGCTACACCTTC. It specifies CAISDPRASDGYTF. The gene calls are TRBV10-3 and TRBJ1-2, with unresolved D. Trimming left V 3 bases short and J 6 bases short, with 14 bases between. Germline CDR1 and CDR2: ENHRY and SYGVKD. The CDR3 runs to 14 residues.